A single sample is the source of the 25 T cell receptor beta chains below, sequenced in a study of identical twins. TCRdb processed the 5' RACE reads anew with MiXCR; each CDR3 protein has one entry. This sample yields nearly 650,000 distinct CDR3 sequences, of which around 7.4% are seen a single time; around 1.6% belongs to the top ten. These data are also associated with another study on yellow fever vaccine responses in identical twins.

What was sequenced was PBMCs. The receptors stem from a woman younger than 30 in good health.

Ten or more counts support this clonotype. This chain connects TRBV12-3 or TRBV12-4 to TRBJ2-1, with a tentative D call TRBD1 (6 bases). Deletions cut 3 bases from V and 6 bases from J, with 9 bases between. This CDR3 region has 13 residues. The CDR3 nucleotides are TGTGCCAGCAGTTTTATAGGGGGCAATGAGCAGTTCTTC. It is translated as CASSFIGGNEQFF.

This clonotype was observed a few times. V is TRBV10-3 and J is TRBJ2-1; possibly TRBD2 for D (5 bases). CDR3 length: 15 amino acids. V was trimmed by 0 bases and J by 4 bases, leaving 10 bases between them. Germline V gives CDR1 ENHRY, CDR2 SYGVKD. For the CDR3, the DNA is TGTGCCATCAGTGAGTCTAGGACTGGATACAATGAGCAGTTCTTC. Translation gives CAISESRTGYNEQFF.

The chain uses TRBV10-2 and TRBJ2-1; 7 positions agree with TRBD1. The CDR3 is 12 amino acids. The germline CDR1 and CDR2 sequences are WSHSY and SAAADI. The CDR3 DNA reads as TGCGCGTCGGGGACAGACTACAATGAGCAGTTCTTC. This encodes CASGTDYNEQFF.

At least ten counts were recorded for this clonotype. This chain uses TRBV5-5 with TRBJ2-3; D is unresolved. The CDR3 consists of 15 residues. The germline CDR1 and CDR2 sequences are SGHKS and YYEKEE (reference sequence). V gave up 5 bases and J gave up 0 bases, with 13 bases separating them. CDR3 protein: CASSPGSTSTDTQYF. The CDR3 coding sequence is TGTGCCAGCAGTCCCGGGTCAACCAGCACAGATACGCAGTATTTT.

This rearrangement joins TRBV20-1 to TRBJ2-4; the match to TRBD1 covers 10 bases. Per the germline V gene, CDR1 is DFQATT and CDR2 is SNEGSKA (reference sequence). The CDR3 runs to 14 residues. Losses at the gene ends were 0 bases for V and 9 bases for J; bases not matched to a gene: 5. The DNA for the CDR3 is TGCAGTGCTAGAGATCCCGGACAGGGGGTCATTCAGTACTTC. It specifies CSARDPGQGVIQYF.

This clonotype was counted at least ten times. This chain connects TRBV5-1 to TRBJ2-1, with 11 bases that match TRBD2. CDR3 length: 20 residues. Trimming cost V 0 bases and J 4 bases; bases outside gene matches: 15. The germline gives CDR1 SGHRS, CDR2 YFSETQ. The DNA for the CDR3 is TGCGCCAGCAGCTTGGCCGTGGCTAGCGGGAGGAGGTTTCCGTACAATGAGCAGTTCTTC. The encoded protein is CASSLAVASGRRFPYNEQFF.

The V call is TRBV5-1, the J call TRBJ1-2; possible D gene TRBD1, 5 bases. CDR1 is SGHRS, CDR2 YFSETQ, per germline. The germline V and J ends were trimmed by 4 bases and 4 bases, with 17 bases remaining between them. CDR3 length: 15 residues. The CDR3 DNA follows: TGCGCCAGCAGCAGAACAGGAGTTGAGACCTATGGCTACACCTTC. This codes for CASSRTGVETYGYTF.

This clonotype appeared many times. The chain joins TRBV12-3 or TRBV12-4 to TRBJ1-1; D is unresolved. With 7 bases removed from V and 0 bases from J, the gap between germline ends came to 21 bases. The CDR3 is 17 residues long. CDR3 nucleotide sequence: TGTGCCAGCACCAACCGGTTTCATGTGGGAGTGAACACTGAAGCTTTCTTT. Amino acids: CASTNRFHVGVNTEAFF.

This clonotype came up many times. The V and J genes are TRBV12-3 or TRBV12-4 and TRBJ2-1; no reliable D call. Between the trimmed V and J ends, which lost 0 bases and 4 bases, there was a span of 10 bases. The CDR3 is 15 amino acids. The CDR3 protein is CASSLATVTYNEQFF. CDR3 bases: TGTGCCAGCAGTTTAGCAACCGTCACTTACAATGAGCAGTTCTTC.

The J gene is TRBJ2-7, the V gene TRBV4-2; no firm D call. The CDR3 loop spans 13 amino acids. From germline, CDR1 is LGHNA and CDR2 YNFKEQ. Trimming removed 1 base at V and 4 bases at J, with 8 bases between. This CDR3 is CASSQAHTYEQYF. In nucleotides, the CDR3 is TGTGCCAGCAGCCAAGCCCACACGTACGAGCAGTACTTC.

This clonotype was detected only a few times. The genes are TRBV27 and TRBJ1-2; possible D gene TRBD1, 6 bases. The CDR3 is made up of 12 amino acids. In germline, CDR1 is MNHEY, CDR2 SMNVEV (reference sequence). Trimming left V 7 bases short and J 7 bases short, with 13 bases between. CDR3 coding DNA: TGTGCCAGCAAATCGGGGGCTGGTGGCTACACCTTC. It codes for CASKSGAGGYTF.

The chain is built from TRBV11-3 and TRBJ2-1, with D hard to call. Trimming took 0 bases from V and 0 from J, leaving 6 bases between them. The CDR3 extends over 15 amino acids. Germline loops: CDR1 SGHNT, CDR2 YENEEA. As DNA, the CDR3 is TGTGCCAGCAGCTTAGAGTATACCTCCTACAATGAGCAGTTCTTC. Translated: CASSLEYTSYNEQFF.

This chain joins TRBV11-1 and TRBJ2-1; a weak D match, TRBD2 (6 bases). This CDR3 region has 17 residues. The germline V gene encodes CDR1 SGHAT and CDR2 FQDESV (reference sequence). The germline V and J ends were trimmed by 1 base and 0 bases, with 13 bases remaining between them. Here the CDR3 reads CASSLEKLAYSYNEQFF. CDR3 DNA sequence: TGTGCCAGCAGCTTAGAAAAACTAGCCTACTCCTACAATGAGCAGTTCTTC. Full variable domain (rest looked up from reference TRBV11-1 and TRBJ2-1): EAEVAQSPRYKITEKSQAVAFWCDPISGHATLYWYRQILGQGPELLVQFQDESVVDDSQLPKDRFSAERLKGVDSTLKIQPAELGDSAMYLCASSLEKLAYSYNEQFFGPGTRLTVL.

This clonotype came up many times. This rearrangement joins TRBV20-1 to TRBJ2-3; D ambiguous. The CDR3 extends over 14 amino acids. Germline CDR1 is DFQATT and CDR2 is SNEGSKA (reference sequence). Trimming left V 0 bases short and J 4 bases short, with 11 bases between. In nucleotides, the CDR3 is TGCAGTGCTAGAGACGCAAGTTTGGCAGATACGCAGTATTTT. It encodes CSARDASLADTQYF.

The chain links TRBV4-2 to TRBJ2-6, with D possibly TRBD2 on 6 matching bases. This CDR3 region has 18 residues. V lost 0 bases, J lost 0 bases, and 12 bases lay in between. Germline V gene lookup returns CDR1 LGHNA and CDR2 YNFKEQ. As DNA, the CDR3 is TGTGCCAGCAGCCAAGATGGCGGGGTGACCTCTGGGGCCAACGTCCTGACTTTC. It codes for CASSQDGGVTSGANVLTF.

Ten or more counts support this clonotype. The rearrangement links TRBV7-9 to TRBJ2-2; D is undetermined. Germline CDR1 is SEHNR and CDR2 is FQNEAQ (reference sequence). The V and J ends lost 5 bases and 10 bases respectively, with 5 bases between them. The CDR3 spans 10 residues. CDR3 in amino acids: CASSLEELFF. The DNA of the CDR3 is TGTGCCAGCAGCCTTGAGGAGCTGTTTTTT.

The chain recombines TRBV10-3 with TRBJ2-3; 10 bases map to TRBD1. The CDR3 contains 15 residues. Trimming at V came to 4 bases and at J to 7 bases, leaving 8 bases not matched to a gene. CDR1 is ENHRY, CDR2 SYGVKD, per germline. This CDR3 is CAISGRDRGENTQYF. Here the CDR3 DNA reads TGTGCCATCAGTGGAAGGGACAGGGGAGAAAATACGCAGTATTTT.

This clonotype has just a few counts. The rearrangement uses TRBV7-3 and TRBJ2-3; no clear D gene. Germline CDR1 reads SGHTA; CDR2 reads FQGTGA. Trimming stripped 0 bases from V and 6 bases from J, with 10 bases between. The CDR3 is 14 amino acids. The chain's CDR3 is CASSLTGGRDTQYF. As DNA, the CDR3 is TGTGCCAGCAGCTTAACGGGCGGCAGGGATACGCAGTATTTT.

J is TRBJ2-7 and V is TRBV11-1, with D perhaps matching TRBD1 or TRBD2 (5 bases each). Germline V gene lookup returns CDR1 SGHAT and CDR2 FQDESV (reference sequence). CDR3 length equals 18 residues. The V and J ends lost 3 bases and 1 base respectively, with 22 bases between them. CDR3 residues: CASSLGTGQPPLSYEQYF. The CDR3 region has the DNA TGTGCCAGCAGCTTGGGGACCGGGCAGCCCCCGCTATCCTACGAGCAGTACTTC.

This clonotype was counted ten times or more. The CDR3 here is CSASLAGYTGELFF. CDR3 DNA: TGCAGTGCTAGCCTAGCGGGGTACACCGGGGAGCTGTTTTTT. This chain uses TRBV20-1 with TRBJ2-2, with 9 bases that match TRBD2. J was trimmed by 3 bases and V by 3 bases; bases with no gene match: 2. The CDR3 has 14 amino acids. CDR1 is DFQATT and CDR2 is SNEGSKA in the germline V gene (reference sequence).

This clonotype has only a few counts. V gene TRBV4-1 combines with J gene TRBJ2-1; D is perhaps TRBD1 (5 bases). Trimming cost V 5 bases and J 9 bases, with 17 bases left between them. This CDR3 region has 14 residues. Germline CDR1 is MGHRA and CDR2 is YSYEKL. In DNA, the CDR3 is TGCGCCAGCAGCAGGGGATGGAATGTGGGTGAGCAGTTCTTC. It specifies CASSRGWNVGEQFF.

The sample holds many counts of this clonotype. J is TRBJ2-5 and V is TRBV19, with no clear D. Between the trimmed V and J ends, which lost 5 bases and 7 bases, there was a span of 11 bases. The V gene's germline CDR1 is LNHDA and CDR2 SQIVND (reference sequence). The CDR3 loop spans 12 amino acids. CDR3 bases: TGTGCCAGTAGTTCCCAAGATTTGACCCAGTACTTC. The encoded protein is CASSSQDLTQYF.

This clonotype was picked up a small number of times. This chain joins TRBV12-3 or TRBV12-4 and TRBJ2-3; the match to TRBD2 covers 9 bases. The trim removed 9 bases at V and 7 bases at J, leaving 2 bases unmatched. This CDR3 spans 11 amino acids. CDR3 region: CASSGSYTQYF. DNA of the CDR3: TGTGCCAGTAGCGGGAGCTATACGCAGTATTTT.

J is TRBJ1-3 and V is TRBV19; D gene unclear. Deletions cut 8 bases from V and 0 bases from J, with 11 bases between. Germline V gene sequence: CDR1 LNHDA, CDR2 SQIVND (reference sequence). The CDR3 length is 14 residues. The CDR3 here is CASGETNSGNTIYF. DNA for the CDR3: TGTGCCAGTGGTGAAACTAACTCTGGAAACACCATATATTTT.

This clonotype was counted only a few times. The rearrangement joins TRBV29-1 to TRBJ2-6; D remains unclear. V lost 3 bases and J 0 bases, leaving 12 bases between the germline ends. The CDR3 is made up of 16 amino acids. Germline loops: CDR1 SQVTM, CDR2 ANQGSEA. DNA of the CDR3: TGCAGCGTTGACACCCGAGAAAGCTCTGGGGCCAACGTCCTGACTTTC. Translating it yields CSVDTRESSGANVLTF.